The T cell receptor beta chain under discussion was sequenced for a study of blood T cell repertoires in COVID-19. Study-level information: Sites across the United States, Italy and Spain contributed samples from acute and convalescent COVID-19. Nucleic acid was either cDNA or gDNA, and it came from T cells, B-cell-depleted T cells, or PBMCs.

In its sample, this clone is large (0.1 to 1%). Per the study methods: Scientists estimated how many nucleated cells there were by amplifying reference gene primers. The table came from immunoSEQ multiplex PCR; TCRdb's copy has only in-frame clones and leaves some out. V and J calls plus clone size are reproduced from that table; the DNA served to infer D and trimming. The sample lists 35,000 to 50,000 clones; approximately 81% were seen once. The CDR3 consists of 15 residues. The V end was cut by 6 bases, the J end by 1 base, with 15 bases between. Germline CDR1 and CDR2: MNHNY and SVGAGI (reference sequence).

This rearrangement joins TRBV6-6 to TRBJ1-2, with a tentative D call TRBD1 (5 bases). The specimen was peripheral blood. The clonotype originates from a man in his sixties in a cohort sampled during active COVID-19. The CDR3 region is CASSRVRGLNYGYTF. In nucleotides, the CDR3 is TGTGCCAGCAGCCGGGTGAGGGGACTTAACTATGGCTACACCTTC.